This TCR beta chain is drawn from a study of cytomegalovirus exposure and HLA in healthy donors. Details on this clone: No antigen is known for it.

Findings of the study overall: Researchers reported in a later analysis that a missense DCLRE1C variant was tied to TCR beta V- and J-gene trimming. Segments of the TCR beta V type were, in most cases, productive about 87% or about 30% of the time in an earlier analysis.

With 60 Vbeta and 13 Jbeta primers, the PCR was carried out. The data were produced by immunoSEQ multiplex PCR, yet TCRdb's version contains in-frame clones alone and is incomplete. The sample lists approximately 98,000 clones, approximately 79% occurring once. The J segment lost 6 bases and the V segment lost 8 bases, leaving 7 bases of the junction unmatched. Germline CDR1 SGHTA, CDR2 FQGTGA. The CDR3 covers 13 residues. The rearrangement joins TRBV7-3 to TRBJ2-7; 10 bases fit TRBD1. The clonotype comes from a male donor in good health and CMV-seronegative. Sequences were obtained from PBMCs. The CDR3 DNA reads TGTGCCAGCGGAAGGGACAGGGGATTCGAGCAGTACTTC. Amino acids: CASGRDRGFEQYF.